The entry below describes one T cell receptor beta chain. This sample is drawn from a study of control samples from healthy donors and cancer patients. CDR1 and CDR2 (germline): MGHRA, YSYEKL. V dropped 1 base and J dropped 3 bases, with 12 bases sitting between them. The CDR3 length is 15 residues. Assay used: immunoSEQ multiplex PCR; TCRdb lists only in-frame clones, some missing. The data hold more than 90,000 clones, with 80% to 90% observed a single time. This chain connects TRBV4-1 to TRBJ1-2; no definite D call. The specimen was blood. The TCR comes from a man aged 25-45 years in good health. The CDR3, as DNA: TGCGCCAGCAGCCAAGTGGGGAAAGGCGACTATGGCTACACCTTC. It codes for CASSQVGKGDYGYTF.